Each of the 9 T cell receptor beta chains below was sequenced from the same sample in a study of shared clonotypes between healthy human individuals. Repertoires were generated with immunoSEQ multiplex PCR, while TCRdb's copy carries only in-frame clones and drops some. The sample contains approximately 340,000 clones, more than 60% of which appear only once. The sequencing sample was made of memory CD4+ T cells sorted from blood. The subset: CD45RA-negative fraction. All receptors derive from a man aged 30 to 39 in good health.

The chain recombines TRBV11-2 with TRBJ1-3, with D possibly being TRBD1 (6 bases). Germline-derived CDR1 and CDR2 are SGHAT and FQNNGV. Trimming stripped 4 bases from V and 2 bases from J, with 9 bases between. The CDR3 is made up of 14 amino acids. The CDR3 region is CASSSQGTGNTIYF. CDR3 nucleotide sequence: TGTGCCAGCAGCTCACAGGGTACTGGAAACACCATATATTTT.

V and J are TRBV5-6 and TRBJ1-2, with 8 bases lining up with TRBD1. V was pared by 2 bases and J by 4 bases, with 10 bases of the junction left unmatched. The CDR3 has 16 amino acids. Germline values: CDR1 SGHDT, CDR2 YYEEEE. The CDR3 DNA sequence: TGTGCCAGCAGCTTTCCTACGCACAGGGGGGTCTATGGCTACACCTTC. This codes for CASSFPTHRGVYGYTF.

V and J are TRBV28 and TRBJ1-2, with 8 bases identical to TRBD1. The CDR3 covers 13 residues. CDR1 and CDR2 (germline): MDHEN, SYDVKM. The V and J ends lost 6 bases and 4 bases, in that order; junction bases with no gene match: 4. The CDR3 bases are TGTGCCAGCAGCCAGGACAGGGCCTATGGCTACACCTTC. It encodes CASSQDRAYGYTF.

The V call is TRBV2, the J call TRBJ1-1, with 9 bases that match TRBD1. CDR1 is SNHLY, CDR2 FYNNEI, per germline. Trimming at V came to 7 bases and at J to 1 base, leaving 4 bases not matched to a gene. The CDR3 runs 14 residues. DNA of the CDR3: TGTGCCAGCACATGGGACAGGGCGAACACTGAAGCTTTCTTT. It specifies CASTWDRANTEAFF. The whole variable domain, filled in from reference TRBV2 and TRBJ1-1, reads EPEVTQTPSHQVTQMGQEVILRCVPISNHLYFYWYRQILGQKVEFLVSFYNNEISEKSEIFDDQFSVERPDGSNFTLKIRSTKLEDSAMYFCASTWDRANTEAFFGQGTRLTVV.

This chain connects TRBV28 to TRBJ1-2; 7 bases map to TRBD1. The trim removed 6 bases at V and 0 bases at J, leaving 10 bases unmatched. Germline CDR1 reads MDHEN; CDR2 reads SYDVKM. The CDR3 length is 16 residues. CDR3 in DNA: TGTGCCAGCAGATCGGCACGGGACAGTACTAACTATGGCTACACCTTC. Protein product: CASRSARDSTNYGYTF.

The chain employs TRBV5-1 and TRBJ2-2; D remains unclear. V shed 5 bases and J shed 0 bases, with 8 bases lying between them. The CDR3 runs 14 residues. In germline, CDR1 is SGHRS, CDR2 YFSETQ. CDR3 sequence: CASRTTANTGELFF. CDR3 DNA sequence: TGCGCCAGCAGGACAACAGCGAACACCGGGGAGCTGTTTTTT.

J is TRBJ2-7 and V is TRBV10-1, with 9 bases identical to TRBD1. The CDR3 is 15 amino acids. V lost 4 bases to trimming and J lost 2 bases; unmatched junction nucleotides: 6. Germline CDR1 and CDR2: WNHNN and SYGVQD (reference sequence). The CDR3 bases are TGCGCCAGCAGTGTACAGACAGGGGGGCCCTACGAGCAGTACTTC. Protein product: CASSVQTGGPYEQYF.

The chain joins TRBV27 to TRBJ2-7; 12 bases align to TRBD1. This CDR3 region has 15 residues. Germline V gene lookup returns CDR1 MNHEY and CDR2 SMNVEV (reference sequence). V gave up 5 bases and J gave up 6 bases; unmatched junction bases: 8. The CDR3 DNA reads as TGTGCCAGCAGTATCAACCGGGACAGGGGGCTCGAGCAGTACTTC. Translation: CASSINRDRGLEQYF.

The chain employs TRBV6-4 and TRBJ1-2; D is undetermined. Germline assignment: CDR1 MRHNA and CDR2 SNTAGT. The CDR3 sequence is 13 residues long. V lost 4 bases and J 3 bases, leaving 9 bases between the germline ends. The CDR3 here is CASSASRDYGYTF. CDR3 DNA sequence: TGTGCCAGCAGTGCCTCCCGGGACTATGGCTACACCTTC.